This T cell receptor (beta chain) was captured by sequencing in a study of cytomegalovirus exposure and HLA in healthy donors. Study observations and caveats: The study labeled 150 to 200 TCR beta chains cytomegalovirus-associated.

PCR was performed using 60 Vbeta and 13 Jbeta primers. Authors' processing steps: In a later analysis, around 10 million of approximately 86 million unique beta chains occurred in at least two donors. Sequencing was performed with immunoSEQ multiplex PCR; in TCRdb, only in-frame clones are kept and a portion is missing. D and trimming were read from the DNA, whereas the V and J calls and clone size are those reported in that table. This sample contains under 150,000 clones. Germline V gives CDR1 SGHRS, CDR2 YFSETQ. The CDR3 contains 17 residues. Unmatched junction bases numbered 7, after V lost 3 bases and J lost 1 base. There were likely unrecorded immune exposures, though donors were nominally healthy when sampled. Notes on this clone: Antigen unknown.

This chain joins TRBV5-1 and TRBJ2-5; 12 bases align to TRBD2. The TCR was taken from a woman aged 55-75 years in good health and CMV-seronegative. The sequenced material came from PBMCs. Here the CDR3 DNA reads TGCGCCAGCAGCTCCAGACTAGCGGGGGACCTCCAAGAGACCCAGTACTTC. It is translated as CASSSRLAGDLQETQYF.